This T cell receptor (beta chain) was captured by sequencing in a study of beta chain features in type 1 diabetes. Across the whole study: All samples combined gave roughly 100,000,000 sorted cells for examination. Broader study findings: A greater similarity of naive, central memory and Treg TCRB repertoires was seen among patients than among healthy donors. In all four CD4+ subsets, TCRB CDR3 length was significantly, moderately reduced in type 1 diabetes. At VDJ recombination sites, type 1 diabetes patients had fewer insertions and more deleted nucleotides.

As for this clone: The antigen is unknown.

CDR1 is LGHNA, CDR2 YNFKEQ, per germline. The ends lost 2 bases at V and 6 bases at J; junction bases unmatched: 1. CDR3 length: 13 amino acids. The study reverse transcribed the entire isolated RNA, so it sequenced expressed TCRB transcripts. Generated by immunoSEQ multiplex PCR, the TCRdb table keeps only in-frame clones and is missing some. Of around 110,000 clones detected, roughly 17% appear once; the ten largest clones hold roughly 2.5%. This chain links TRBV4-2 with TRBJ2-3; 8 nucleotides agree with TRBD2. Specimen: central memory CD4+ T cells from blood. The sequence was obtained from a young man with type 1 diabetes. The CDR3 DNA reads as TGTGCCAGCAGCCAATCGGGGGGGGATACGCAGTATTTT. Translating gives CASSQSGGDTQYF.